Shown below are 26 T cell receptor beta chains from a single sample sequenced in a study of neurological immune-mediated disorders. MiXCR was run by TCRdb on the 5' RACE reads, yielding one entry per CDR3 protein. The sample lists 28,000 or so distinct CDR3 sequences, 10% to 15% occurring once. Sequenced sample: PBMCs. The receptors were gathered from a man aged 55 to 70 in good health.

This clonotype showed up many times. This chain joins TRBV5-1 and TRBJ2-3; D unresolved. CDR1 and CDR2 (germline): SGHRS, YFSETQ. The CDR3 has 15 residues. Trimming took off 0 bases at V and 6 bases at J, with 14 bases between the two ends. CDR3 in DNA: TGCGCCAGCAGCTTGGAGTCCCAGACTCTTGATACGCAGTATTTT. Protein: CASSLESQTLDTQYF. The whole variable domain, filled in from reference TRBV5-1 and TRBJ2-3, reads KAGVTQTPRYLIKTRGQQVTLSCSPISGHRSVSWYQQTPGQGLQFLFEYFSETQRNKGNFPGRFSGRQFSNSRSEMNVSTLELGDSALYLCASSLESQTLDTQYFGPGTRLTVL.

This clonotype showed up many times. CDR3 in amino acids: CAISESNGPANYGYTF. CDR3 DNA: TGTGCCATCAGTGAGTCGAATGGGCCAGCTAACTATGGCTACACCTTC. The gene calls are TRBV10-3 and TRBJ1-2; no reliable D call. Germline CDR1 is ENHRY and CDR2 is SYGVKD. The CDR3 has 16 amino acids. With 0 bases removed from V and 0 bases from J, the gap between germline ends came to 11 bases.

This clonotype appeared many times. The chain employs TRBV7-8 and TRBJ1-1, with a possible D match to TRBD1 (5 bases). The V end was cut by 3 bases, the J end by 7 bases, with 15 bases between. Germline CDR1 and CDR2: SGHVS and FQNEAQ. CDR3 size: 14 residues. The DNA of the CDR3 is TGTGCCAGCAGCTTTAGAGGGGCAAGGATTGAAGCTTTCTTT. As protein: CASSFRGARIEAFF.

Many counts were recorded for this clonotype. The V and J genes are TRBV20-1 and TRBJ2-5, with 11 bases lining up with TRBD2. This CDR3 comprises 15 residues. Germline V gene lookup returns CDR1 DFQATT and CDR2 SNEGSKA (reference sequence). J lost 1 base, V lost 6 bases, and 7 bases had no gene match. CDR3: CSAAGTSGSQETQYF. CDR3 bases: TGCAGTGCGGCTGGGACTAGCGGATCCCAAGAGACCCAGTACTTC.

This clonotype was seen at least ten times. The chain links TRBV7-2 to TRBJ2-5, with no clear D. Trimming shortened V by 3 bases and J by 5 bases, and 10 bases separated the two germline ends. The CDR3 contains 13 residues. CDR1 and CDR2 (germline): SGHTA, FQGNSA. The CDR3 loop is CASSLMSAETQYF. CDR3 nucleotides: TGTGCCAGCAGCTTGATGTCAGCGGAGACCCAGTACTTC.

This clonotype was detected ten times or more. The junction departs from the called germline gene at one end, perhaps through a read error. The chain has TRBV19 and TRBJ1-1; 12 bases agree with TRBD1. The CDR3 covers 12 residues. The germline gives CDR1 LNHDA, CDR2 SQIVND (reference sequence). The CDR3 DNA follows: TGTGCCAGTAGTATAGGGGACAGGGGGCGAGACTTT. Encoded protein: CASSIGDRGRDF.

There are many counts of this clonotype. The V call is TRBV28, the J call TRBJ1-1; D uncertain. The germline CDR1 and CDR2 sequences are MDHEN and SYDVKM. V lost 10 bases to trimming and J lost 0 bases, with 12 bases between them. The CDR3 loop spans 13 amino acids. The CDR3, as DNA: TGTGCCACCGGGTCGGGTGTGAACACTGAAGCTTTCTTT. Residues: CATGSGVNTEAFF.

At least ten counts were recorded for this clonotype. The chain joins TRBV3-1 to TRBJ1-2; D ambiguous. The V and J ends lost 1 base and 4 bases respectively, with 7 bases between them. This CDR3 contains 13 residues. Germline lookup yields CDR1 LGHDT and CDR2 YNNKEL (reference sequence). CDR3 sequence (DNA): TGTGCCAGCAGCCAAGCAAAGACCTATGGCTACACCTTC. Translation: CASSQAKTYGYTF.

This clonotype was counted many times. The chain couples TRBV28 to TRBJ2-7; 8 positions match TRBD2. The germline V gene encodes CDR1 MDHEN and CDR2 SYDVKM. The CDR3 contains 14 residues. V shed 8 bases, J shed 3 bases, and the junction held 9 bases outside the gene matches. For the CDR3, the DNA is TGTGCCAGCCAACCCCCGGGGGGGAACTACGAGCAGTACTTC. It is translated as CASQPPGGNYEQYF.

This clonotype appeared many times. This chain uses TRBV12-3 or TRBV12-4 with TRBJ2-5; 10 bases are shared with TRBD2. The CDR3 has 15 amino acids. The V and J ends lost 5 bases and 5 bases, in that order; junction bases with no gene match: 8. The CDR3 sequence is CASSVLAGVGETQYF. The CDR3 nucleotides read TGTGCCAGCAGTGTCCTAGCGGGAGTTGGCGAGACCCAGTACTTC.

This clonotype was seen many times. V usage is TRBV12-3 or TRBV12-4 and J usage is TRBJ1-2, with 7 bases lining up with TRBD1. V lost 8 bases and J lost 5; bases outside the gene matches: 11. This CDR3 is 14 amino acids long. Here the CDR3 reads CASGPSGQLYGYTF. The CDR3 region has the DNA TGTGCCAGCGGCCCGTCGGGACAGCTATATGGCTACACCTTC.

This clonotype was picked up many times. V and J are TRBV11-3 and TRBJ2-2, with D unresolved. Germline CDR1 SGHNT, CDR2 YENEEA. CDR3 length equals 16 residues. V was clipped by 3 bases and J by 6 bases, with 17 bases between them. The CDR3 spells CASSFATPLSAGELFF. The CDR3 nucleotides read TGTGCCAGCAGCTTTGCTACCCCCTTGAGCGCCGGGGAGCTGTTTTTT.

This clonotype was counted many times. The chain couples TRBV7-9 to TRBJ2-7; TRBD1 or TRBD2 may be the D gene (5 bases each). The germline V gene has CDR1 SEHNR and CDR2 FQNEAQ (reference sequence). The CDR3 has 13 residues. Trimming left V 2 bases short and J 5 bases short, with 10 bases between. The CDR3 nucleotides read TGTGCCAGCAGCTTACCAGGGAGCGACGAGCAGTACTTC. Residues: CASSLPGSDEQYF. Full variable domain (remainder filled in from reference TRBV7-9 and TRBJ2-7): DTGVSQNPRHKITKRGQNVTFRCDPISEHNRLYWYRQTLGQGPEFLTYFQNEAQLEKSRLLSDRFSAERPKGSFSTLEIQRTEQGDSAMYLCASSLPGSDEQYFGPGTRLTVT.

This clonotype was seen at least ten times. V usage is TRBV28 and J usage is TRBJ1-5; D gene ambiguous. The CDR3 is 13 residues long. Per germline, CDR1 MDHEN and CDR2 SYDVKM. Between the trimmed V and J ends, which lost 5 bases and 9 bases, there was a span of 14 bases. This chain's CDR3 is CASSQLRFGPQHF. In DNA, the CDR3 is TGTGCCAGCAGTCAGCTTAGATTTGGGCCCCAGCATTTT.

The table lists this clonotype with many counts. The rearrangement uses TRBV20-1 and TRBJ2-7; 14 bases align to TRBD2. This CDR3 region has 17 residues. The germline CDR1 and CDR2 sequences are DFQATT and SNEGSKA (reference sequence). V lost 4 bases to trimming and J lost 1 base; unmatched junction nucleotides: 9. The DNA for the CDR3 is TGCAGTGCTACCCCGGGACTAGCGGGAGCCGGGTCCTACGAGCAGTACTTC. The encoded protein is CSATPGLAGAGSYEQYF.

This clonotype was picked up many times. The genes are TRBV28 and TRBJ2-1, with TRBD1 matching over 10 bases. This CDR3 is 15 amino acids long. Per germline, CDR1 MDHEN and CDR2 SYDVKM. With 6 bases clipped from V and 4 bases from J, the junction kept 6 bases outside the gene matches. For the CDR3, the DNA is TGTGCCAGCAGGACAGTGGGACAGGGGTACAATGAGCAGTTCTTC. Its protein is CASRTVGQGYNEQFF.

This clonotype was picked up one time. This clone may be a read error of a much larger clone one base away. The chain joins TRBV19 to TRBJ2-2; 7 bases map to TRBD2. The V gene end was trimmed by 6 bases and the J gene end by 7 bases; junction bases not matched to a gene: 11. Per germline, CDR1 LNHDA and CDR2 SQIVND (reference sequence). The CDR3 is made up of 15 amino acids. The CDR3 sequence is CASRRSGWADGELFF. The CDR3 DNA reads TGTGCCAGTAGGCGTAGCGGGTGGGCCGACGGGGAGCTGTTTTTT. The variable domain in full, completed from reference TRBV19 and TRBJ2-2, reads DGGITQSPKYLFRKEGQNVTLSCEQNLNHDAMYWYRQDPGQGLRLIYYSQIVNDFQKGDIAEGYSVSREKKESFPLTVTSAQKNPTAFYLCASRRSGWADGELFFGEGSRLTVL.

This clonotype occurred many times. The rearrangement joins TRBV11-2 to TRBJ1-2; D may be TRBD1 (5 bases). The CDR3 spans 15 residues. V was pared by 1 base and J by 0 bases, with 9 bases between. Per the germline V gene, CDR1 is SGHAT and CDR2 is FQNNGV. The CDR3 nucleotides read TGTGCCAGCAGCTTAGCTCCAGGGCCTAACTATGGCTACACCTTC. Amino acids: CASSLAPGPNYGYTF.

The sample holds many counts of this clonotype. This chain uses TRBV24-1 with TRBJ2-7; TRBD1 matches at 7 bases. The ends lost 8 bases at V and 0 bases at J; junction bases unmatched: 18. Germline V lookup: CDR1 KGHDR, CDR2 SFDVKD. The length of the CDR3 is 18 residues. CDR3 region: CATTLYHTGEWSSYEQYF. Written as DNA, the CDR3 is TGTGCCACCACGCTTTACCATACAGGGGAGTGGAGCTCCTACGAGCAGTACTTC.

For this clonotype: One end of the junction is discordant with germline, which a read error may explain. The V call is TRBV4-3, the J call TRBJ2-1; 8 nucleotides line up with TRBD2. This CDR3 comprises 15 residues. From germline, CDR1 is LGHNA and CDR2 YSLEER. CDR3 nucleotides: TGCGCCAACAGCCAAGATCCTTCGGGACTAGTGGAGCAGTTCTTC. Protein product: CANSQDPSGLVEQFF.

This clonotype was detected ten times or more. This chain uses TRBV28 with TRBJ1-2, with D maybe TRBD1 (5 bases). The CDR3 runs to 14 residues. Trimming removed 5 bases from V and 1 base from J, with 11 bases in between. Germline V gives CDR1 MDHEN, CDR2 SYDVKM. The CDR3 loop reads CASSLTGHNYGYTF. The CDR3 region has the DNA TGTGCCAGCAGTCTTACCGGACATAACTATGGCTACACCTTC.

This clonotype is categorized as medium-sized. The CDR3 nucleotides read TGTGCCAGCAGCCCGCGCCCCCGGGATTATTCTAATGAAAAACTGTTTTTT. Protein sequence: CASSPRPRDYSNEKLFF. V usage is TRBV4-2 and J usage is TRBJ1-4; D is uncertain. CDR3 length equals 17 residues. CDR1 LGHNA and CDR2 YNFKEQ come from the germline V gene. The V and J ends lost 4 bases and 3 bases respectively, with 18 bases between them.

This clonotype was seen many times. CDR3 sequence: CASSFNMNTEAFF. DNA for the CDR3: TGCGCCAGCAGCTTTAACATGAACACTGAAGCTTTCTTT. This chain links TRBV5-1 with TRBJ1-1; D is unclear. The CDR3 has 13 residues. V dropped 2 bases and J dropped 0 bases, with 5 bases sitting between them. CDR1 and CDR2 (germline): SGHRS, YFSETQ.

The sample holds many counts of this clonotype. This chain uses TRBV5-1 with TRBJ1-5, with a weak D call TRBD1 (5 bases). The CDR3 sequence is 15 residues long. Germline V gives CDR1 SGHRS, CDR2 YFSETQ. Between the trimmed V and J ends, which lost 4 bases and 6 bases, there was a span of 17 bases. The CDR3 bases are TGCGCCAGCAGCCCGTCAGGGTTAGGTTTTCAGCCCCAGCATTTT. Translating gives CASSPSGLGFQPQHF.

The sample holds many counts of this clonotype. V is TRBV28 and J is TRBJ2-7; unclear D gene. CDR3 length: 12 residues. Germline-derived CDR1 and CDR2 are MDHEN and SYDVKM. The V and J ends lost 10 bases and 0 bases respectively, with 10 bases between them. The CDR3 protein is CATSTGSYEQYF. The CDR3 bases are TGTGCCACCTCGACTGGCTCCTACGAGCAGTACTTC.

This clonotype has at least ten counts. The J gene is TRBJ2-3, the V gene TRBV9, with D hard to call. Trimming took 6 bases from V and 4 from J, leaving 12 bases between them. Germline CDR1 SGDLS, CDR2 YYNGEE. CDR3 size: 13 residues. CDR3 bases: TGTGCCAGCACGGGCCCCCGGTCAGATACGCAGTATTTT. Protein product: CASTGPRSDTQYF.